Described below is a single T cell receptor (beta chain) sequence and its context. This entry is derived from a study of regulatory T cells in long-lasting Graves disease. The CDR3 spans 16 residues. J was trimmed by 3 bases and V by 3 bases; bases with no gene match: 4. The germline V gene encodes CDR1 LGHNA and CDR2 YNFKEQ. Indicated time point: newly diagnosed GD, antithyroid drugs for less than 3 months. Extracted RNA from PBMCs served as the source of the TCR library. Libraries of TCR beta came from iRepertoire HTBI primers plus Arm-PCR of CDR3 regions. MiXCR, applied by TCRdb to the multiplex PCR reads, yields one record per CDR3 protein. This table has 530,000 or so distinct CDR3 sequences, around 15% appearing once. This sample was shared with a second study, whose subject was T cells in Graves' hyperthyroidism and ophthalmopathy.

Source: peripheral blood mononuclear cells (PBMCs), taken at new diagnosis, from a patient treated with antithyroid drugs. V usage is TRBV4-2 and J usage is TRBJ2-1; 11 bases fit TRBD2. The origin of this receptor is a man younger than 30 with Graves disease. CDR3 sequence reads: CASSQHGTSGYNEQFF. CDR3 sequence (DNA): TGTGCCAGCAGCCAGCATGGGACTAGCGGCTACAATGAGCAGTTCTTC.